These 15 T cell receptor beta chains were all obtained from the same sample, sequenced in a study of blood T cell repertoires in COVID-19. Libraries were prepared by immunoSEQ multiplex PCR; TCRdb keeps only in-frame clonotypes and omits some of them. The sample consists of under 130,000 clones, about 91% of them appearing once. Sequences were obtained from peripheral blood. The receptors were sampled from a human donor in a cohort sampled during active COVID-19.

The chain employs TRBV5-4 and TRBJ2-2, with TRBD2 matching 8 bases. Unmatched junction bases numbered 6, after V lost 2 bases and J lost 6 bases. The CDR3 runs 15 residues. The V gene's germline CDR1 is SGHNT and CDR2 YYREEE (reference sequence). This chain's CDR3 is CASSFRGGRPGELFF. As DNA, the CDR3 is TGTGCCAGCAGCTTCCGAGGCGGGAGGCCCGGGGAGCTGTTTTTT.

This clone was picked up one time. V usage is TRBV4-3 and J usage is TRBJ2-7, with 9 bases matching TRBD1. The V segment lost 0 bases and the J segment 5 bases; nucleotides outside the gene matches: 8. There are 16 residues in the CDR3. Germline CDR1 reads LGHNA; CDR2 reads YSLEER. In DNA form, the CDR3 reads TGCGCCAGCAGCCAAGATAGGACAGGGGTACCCCACGAGCAGTACTTC. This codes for CASSQDRTGVPHEQYF.

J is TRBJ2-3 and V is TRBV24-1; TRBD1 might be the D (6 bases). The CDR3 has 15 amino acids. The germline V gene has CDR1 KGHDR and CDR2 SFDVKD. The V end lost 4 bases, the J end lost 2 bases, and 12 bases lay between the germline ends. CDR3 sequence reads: CATSDPGQITDTQYF. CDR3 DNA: TGTGCCACCAGTGACCCCGGACAGATCACAGATACGCAGTATTTT.

CDR3 coding DNA: TGTGCCAGCAGCGCAGGGAATCAGGAGACCCAGTACTTC. Translating gives CASSAGNQETQYF. V and J are TRBV7-7 and TRBJ2-5, with D maybe TRBD1 (5 bases). The CDR3 has 13 amino acids. With 5 bases removed from V and 5 bases from J, the gap between germline ends came to 12 bases. Germline CDR1 SSHAT, CDR2 FNYEAQ (reference sequence).

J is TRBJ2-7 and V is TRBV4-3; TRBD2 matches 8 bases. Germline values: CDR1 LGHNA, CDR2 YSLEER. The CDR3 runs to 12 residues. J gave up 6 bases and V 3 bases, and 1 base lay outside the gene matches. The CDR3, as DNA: TGCGCCAGCAGCCAGGCGGGAGGCGAGCAGTACTTC. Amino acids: CASSQAGGEQYF.

In DNA form, the CDR3 reads TGTGCCAGCAGCAAGGGGGTCGAGACCCCTGAAGCTTTCTTT. Protein product: CASSKGVETPEAFF. V and J are TRBV6-1 and TRBJ1-1, with a weak D call TRBD1 (6 bases). Germline V gene lookup returns CDR1 MNHNS and CDR2 SASEGT. The CDR3 totals 14 residues. Trimming took off 6 bases at V and 6 bases at J, with 17 bases between the two ends.

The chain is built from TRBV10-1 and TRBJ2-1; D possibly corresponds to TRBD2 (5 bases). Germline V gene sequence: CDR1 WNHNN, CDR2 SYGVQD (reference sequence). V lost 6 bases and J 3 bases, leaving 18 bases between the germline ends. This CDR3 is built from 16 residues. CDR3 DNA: TGCGCCAGCAGATATCTACTAGAATCCAACTACAATGAGCAGTTCTTC. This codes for CASRYLLESNYNEQFF.

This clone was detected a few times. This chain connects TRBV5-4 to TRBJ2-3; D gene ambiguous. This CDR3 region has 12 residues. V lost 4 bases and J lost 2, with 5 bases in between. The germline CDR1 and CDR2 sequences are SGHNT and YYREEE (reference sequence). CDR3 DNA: TGTGCCAGCAGCGTCTCCACAGATACGCAGTATTTT. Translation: CASSVSTDTQYF.

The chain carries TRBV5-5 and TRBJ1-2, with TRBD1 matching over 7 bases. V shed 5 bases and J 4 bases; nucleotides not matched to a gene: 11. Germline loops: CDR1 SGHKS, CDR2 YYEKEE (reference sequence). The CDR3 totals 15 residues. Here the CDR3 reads CASSPGWDSPYGYTF. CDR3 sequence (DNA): TGTGCCAGCAGTCCTGGGTGGGACAGCCCCTATGGCTACACCTTC.

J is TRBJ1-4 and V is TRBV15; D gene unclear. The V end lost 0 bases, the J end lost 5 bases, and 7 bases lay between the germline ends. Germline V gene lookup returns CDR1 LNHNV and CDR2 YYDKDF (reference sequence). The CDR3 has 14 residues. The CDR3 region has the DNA TGTGCCACCAGCAGAGACTTTCGGAATGAAAAACTGTTTTTT. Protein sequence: CATSRDFRNEKLFF.

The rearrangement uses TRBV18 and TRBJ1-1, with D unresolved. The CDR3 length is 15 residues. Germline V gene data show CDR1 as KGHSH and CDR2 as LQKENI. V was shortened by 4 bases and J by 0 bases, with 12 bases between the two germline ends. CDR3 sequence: CASSRGSGLNTEAFF. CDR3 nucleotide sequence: TGTGCCAGCTCACGGGGTTCGGGATTGAACACTGAAGCTTTCTTT.

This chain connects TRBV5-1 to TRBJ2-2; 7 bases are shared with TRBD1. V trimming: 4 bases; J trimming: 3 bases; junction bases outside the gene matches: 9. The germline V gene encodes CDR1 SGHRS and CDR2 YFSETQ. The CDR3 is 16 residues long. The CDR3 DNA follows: TGCGCCAGCAGCCGGCTAAGGGGGCTCTACACCGGGGAGCTGTTTTTT. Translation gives CASSRLRGLYTGELFF.

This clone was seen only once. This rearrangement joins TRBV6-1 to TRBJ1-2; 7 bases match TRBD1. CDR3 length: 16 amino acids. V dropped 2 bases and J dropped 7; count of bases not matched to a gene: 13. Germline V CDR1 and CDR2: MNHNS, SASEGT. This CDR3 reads CASSETRRGGNGGYTF. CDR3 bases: TGTGCCAGCAGTGAAACTCGGAGAGGGGGCAATGGTGGCTACACCTTC.

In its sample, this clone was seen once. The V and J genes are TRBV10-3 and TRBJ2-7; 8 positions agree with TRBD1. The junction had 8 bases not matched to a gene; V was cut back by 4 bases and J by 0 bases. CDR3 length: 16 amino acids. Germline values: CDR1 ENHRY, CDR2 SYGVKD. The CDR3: CAISGVQGGLSYEQYF. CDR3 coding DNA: TGTGCCATCAGTGGAGTACAGGGGGGACTCTCCTACGAGCAGTACTTC.

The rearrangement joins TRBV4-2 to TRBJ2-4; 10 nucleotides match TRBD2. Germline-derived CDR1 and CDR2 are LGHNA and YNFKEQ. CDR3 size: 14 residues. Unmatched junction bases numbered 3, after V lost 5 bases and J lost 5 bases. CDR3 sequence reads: CASSASGSENIQYF. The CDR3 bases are TGTGCCAGCAGCGCTAGCGGGAGTGAAAACATTCAGTACTTC.